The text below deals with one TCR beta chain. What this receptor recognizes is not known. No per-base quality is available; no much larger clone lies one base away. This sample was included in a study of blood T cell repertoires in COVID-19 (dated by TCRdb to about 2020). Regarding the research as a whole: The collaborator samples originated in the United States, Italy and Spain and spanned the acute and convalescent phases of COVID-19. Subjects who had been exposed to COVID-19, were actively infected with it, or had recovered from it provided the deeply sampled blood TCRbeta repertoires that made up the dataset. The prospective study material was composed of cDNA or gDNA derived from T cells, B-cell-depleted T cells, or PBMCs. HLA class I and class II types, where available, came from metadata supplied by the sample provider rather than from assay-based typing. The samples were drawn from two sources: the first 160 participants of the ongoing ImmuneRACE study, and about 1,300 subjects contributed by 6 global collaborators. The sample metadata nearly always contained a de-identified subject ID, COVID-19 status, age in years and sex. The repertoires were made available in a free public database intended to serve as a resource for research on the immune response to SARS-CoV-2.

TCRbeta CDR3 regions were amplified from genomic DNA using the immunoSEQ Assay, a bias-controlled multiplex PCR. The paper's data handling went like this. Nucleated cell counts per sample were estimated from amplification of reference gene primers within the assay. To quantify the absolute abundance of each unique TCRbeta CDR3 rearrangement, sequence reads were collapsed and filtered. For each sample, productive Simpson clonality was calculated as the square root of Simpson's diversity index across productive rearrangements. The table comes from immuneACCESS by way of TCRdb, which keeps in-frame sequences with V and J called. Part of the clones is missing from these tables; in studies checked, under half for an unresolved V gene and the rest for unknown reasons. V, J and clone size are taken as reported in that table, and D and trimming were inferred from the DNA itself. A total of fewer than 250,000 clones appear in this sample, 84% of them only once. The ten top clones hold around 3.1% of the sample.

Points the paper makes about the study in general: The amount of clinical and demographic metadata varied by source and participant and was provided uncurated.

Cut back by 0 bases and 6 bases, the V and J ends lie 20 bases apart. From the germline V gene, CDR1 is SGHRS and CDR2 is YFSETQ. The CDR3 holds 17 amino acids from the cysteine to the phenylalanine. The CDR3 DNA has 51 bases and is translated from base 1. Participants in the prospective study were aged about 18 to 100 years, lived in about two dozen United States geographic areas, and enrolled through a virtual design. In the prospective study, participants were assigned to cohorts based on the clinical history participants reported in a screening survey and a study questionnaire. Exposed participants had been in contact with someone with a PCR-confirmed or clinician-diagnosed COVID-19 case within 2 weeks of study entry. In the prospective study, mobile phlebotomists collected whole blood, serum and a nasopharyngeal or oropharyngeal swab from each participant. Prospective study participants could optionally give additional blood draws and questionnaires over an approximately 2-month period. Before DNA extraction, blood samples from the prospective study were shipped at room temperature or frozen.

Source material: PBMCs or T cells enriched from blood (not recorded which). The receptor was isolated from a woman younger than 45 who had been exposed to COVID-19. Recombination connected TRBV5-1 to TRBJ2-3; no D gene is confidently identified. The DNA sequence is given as TGCGCCAGCAGCTTGGATGGAGCCCTGATGTTAACTGATACGCAGTATTTT. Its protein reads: CASSLDGALMLTDTQYF.